This passage covers 20 T cell receptor beta chains from one sample sequenced in a study of blood T cell repertoires in COVID-19. The protocol was immunoSEQ multiplex PCR, while the TCRdb copy is restricted to in-frame clones and leaves out a portion. The profile shows about 160,000 clones, more than 75% of them singletons. The sequenced material came from PBMCs or T cells enriched from blood (not recorded which). The receptors here all came from a woman between 50 and 59 years old who had recovered from COVID-19.

This clone was picked up one time. The CDR3 DNA is TGTGCCAGCAGCCGGGTTCTAGGGGGCCCCACAGATACGCAGTATTTT. Its translation is CASSRVLGGPTDTQYF. V and J are TRBV5-8 and TRBJ2-3; TRBD1 aligns across 7 bases. Trimming at V came to 4 bases and at J to 2 bases, leaving 10 bases not matched to a gene. CDR1 is SGHTS and CDR2 is YDEGEE in the germline V gene. CDR3 length equals 16 residues.

In its sample, this clone was seen once. An end of the junction does not agree with germline; a read error may underlie this. The chain carries TRBV11-2 and TRBJ2-5, with TRBD2 matching 10 bases. This CDR3 comprises 15 residues. In germline, CDR1 is SGHAT, CDR2 FQNNGV. CDR3 protein: CASSLELAGKETQYF. The CDR3, as DNA: TGTGCCAGCAGCCTAGAACTAGCGGGGAAAGAGACCCAGTACTTC.

The chain uses TRBV5-1 and TRBJ1-1; no definite D call. The germline V gene has CDR1 SGHRS and CDR2 YFSETQ. This CDR3 spans 16 amino acids. The V end was cut by 4 bases, the J end by 4 bases, with 20 bases between. CDR3 DNA sequence: TGCGCCAGCAGCAGGAGCCAAAGCCCCCCAATCACTGAAGCTTTCTTT. Its translation is CASSRSQSPPITEAFF. The variable domain in full, completed from reference TRBV5-1 and TRBJ1-1, reads KAGVTQTPRYLIKTRGQQVTLSCSPISGHRSVSWYQQTPGQGLQFLFEYFSETQRNKGNFPGRFSGRQFSNSRSEMNVSTLELGDSALYLCASSRSQSPPITEAFFGQGTRLTVV.

The genes are TRBV5-8 and TRBJ2-3, with 8 bases identical to TRBD2. The germline V gene has CDR1 SGHTS and CDR2 YDEGEE. The CDR3 consists of 16 residues. V lost 1 base to trimming and J lost 4 bases; unmatched junction nucleotides: 8. CDR3 DNA sequence: TGTGCCAGCAGCTTGAGATTCGGGGGGGTGGCAGATACGCAGTATTTT. This sequence encodes CASSLRFGGVADTQYF.

The gene calls are TRBV30 and TRBJ1-2; unclear D gene. Trimming removed 3 bases from V and 2 bases from J, with 7 bases in between. Germline-derived CDR1 and CDR2 are GTSNPN and SVGIG (reference sequence). The CDR3 spans 12 residues. The DNA for the CDR3 is TGTGCCTGGAGCCGGGGAAACTATGGCTACACCTTC. Translation gives CAWSRGNYGYTF.

This sequence joins TRBV5-6 and TRBJ1-5, with 7 bases lining up with TRBD1. J was trimmed by 4 bases and V by 4 bases; bases with no gene match: 2. This CDR3 spans 13 amino acids. Germline lookup yields CDR1 SGHDT and CDR2 YYEEEE. This CDR3 reads CASSETGNQPQHF. The CDR3 coding sequence is TGTGCCAGCAGCGAGACAGGGAATCAGCCCCAGCATTTT.

In its sample, this clone was seen a few times. J is TRBJ2-1 and V is TRBV5-6, with D possibly being TRBD1 (5 bases). The CDR3 is 16 residues long. The germline V gene encodes CDR1 SGHDT and CDR2 YYEEEE. V shed 0 bases and J shed 4 bases, with 14 bases lying between them. The CDR3 region has the DNA TGTGCCAGCAGCTTGGACTTAGGACGGACATACAATGAGCAGTTCTTC. Translated: CASSLDLGRTYNEQFF. Full variable domain (rest looked up from reference TRBV5-6 and TRBJ2-1): DAGVTQSPTHLIKTRGQQVTLRCSPKSGHDTVSWYQQALGQGPQFIFQYYEEEERQRGNFPDRFSGHQFPNYSSELNVNALLLGDSALYLCASSLDLGRTYNEQFFGPGTRLTVL.

The V call is TRBV6-5, the J call TRBJ2-1; perhaps TRBD1 as D (5 bases). CDR1 MNHEY and CDR2 SVGAGI come from the germline V gene. The CDR3 is 14 amino acids. The V end was cut by 5 bases, the J end by 5 bases, with 13 bases between. The CDR3 nucleotides read TGTGCCAGCAGTCCCAGGGTGAAGAACAATGAGCAGTTCTTC. Its protein is CASSPRVKNNEQFF.

This rearrangement joins TRBV5-5 to TRBJ1-3; D remains ambiguous. Germline CDR1 reads SGHKS; CDR2 reads YYEKEE (reference sequence). The CDR3 totals 17 residues. Trimming left V 4 bases short and J 2 bases short, with 19 bases between. CDR3 region: CASSPAHRVRTGNTIYF. The CDR3 nucleotides read TGTGCCAGCAGCCCGGCCCATCGGGTTCGGACTGGAAACACCATATATTTT.

The chain links TRBV25-1 to TRBJ2-3; 9 bases line up with TRBD1. The CDR3 spans 18 residues. The J segment lost 4 bases and the V segment lost 3 bases, leaving 14 bases of the junction unmatched. Germline V gene sequence: CDR1 MGHDK, CDR2 SYGVNS. CDR3 protein: CASSDLTAGTGSPDTQYF. The CDR3, as DNA: TGTGCCAGCAGTGACCTCACCGCCGGGACAGGGAGCCCAGATACGCAGTATTTT.

This clone was observed a few times. The chain employs TRBV7-2 and TRBJ1-6; D is uncertain. The CDR3 has 14 amino acids. CDR1 and CDR2 (germline): SGHTA, FQGNSA. V was shortened by 5 bases and J by 7 bases, with 12 bases between the two germline ends. CDR3 protein: CASSPRVSNSPLHF. The DNA of the CDR3 is TGTGCCAGCAGCCCACGGGTATCGAATTCACCCCTCCACTTT. The variable domain in full, completed from reference TRBV7-2 and TRBJ1-6, reads GAGVSQSPSNKVTEKGKDVELRCDPISGHTALYWYRQSLGQGLEFLIYFQGNSAPDKSGLPSDRFSAERTGGSVSTLTIQRTQQEDSAVYLCASSPRVSNSPLHFGNGTRLTVT.

The rearrangement links TRBV3-1 (or the pseudogene TRBV3-2) to TRBJ2-1, with 7 positions matching TRBD1. The CDR3 runs 15 residues. The trim removed 0 bases at V and 5 bases at J, leaving 4 bases unmatched. Germline CDR1 reads LGHDT; CDR2 reads YNNKEL (reference sequence). The CDR3 coding sequence is TGTGCCAGCAGCCAAGATCGGGGACAGAACAATGAGCAGTTCTTC. This sequence encodes CASSQDRGQNNEQFF.

The chain links TRBV6-5 to TRBJ2-3, with TRBD1 identical over 8 bases. Trimming at V came to 6 bases and at J to 7 bases, leaving 12 bases not matched to a gene. Germline CDR1 reads MNHEY; CDR2 reads SVGAGI. CDR3 length equals 15 residues. In nucleotides, the CDR3 is TGTGCCAGCAGCTCCCAGGGGGCTACTGAGTATACGCAGTATTTT. This codes for CASSSQGATEYTQYF.

The chain has TRBV3-1 (or the pseudogene TRBV3-2) and TRBJ2-5; 7 positions match TRBD1. After removal of 0 bases from V and 7 bases from J, the junction contained 14 bases not matched to a gene. This CDR3 comprises 17 residues. Per germline, CDR1 LGHDT and CDR2 YNNKEL (reference sequence). In nucleotides, the CDR3 is TGTGCCAGCAGCCAAGATCTAACGGGCACCCCAGGGGGGACCCAGTACTTC. Translating it yields CASSQDLTGTPGGTQYF.

The chain couples TRBV4-2 to TRBJ1-2; 7 nucleotides line up with TRBD1. With V trimmed by 3 bases and J by 8 bases, 6 bases remained unmatched. CDR1 is LGHNA and CDR2 is YNFKEQ in the germline V gene. This CDR3 has 13 amino acids. The CDR3 DNA reads TGTGCCAGCAGCCAGGGGACAGTGCTCGGCTACACCTTC. Protein sequence: CASSQGTVLGYTF.

The genes are TRBV11-2 and TRBJ2-7; a possible D gene is TRBD2 (6 bases). Per germline, CDR1 SGHAT and CDR2 FQNNGV. This CDR3 contains 14 residues. Between the trimmed V and J ends, which lost 0 bases and 9 bases, there was a span of 15 bases. CDR3: CASSLDRGGDGQYF. The DNA of the CDR3 is TGTGCCAGCAGCTTAGATCGTGGCGGGGACGGGCAGTACTTC.

The chain joins TRBV7-2 to TRBJ1-6; D is unclear. This CDR3 is 15 amino acids long. V dropped 0 bases and J dropped 10 bases, with 13 bases sitting between them. Per germline, CDR1 SGHTA and CDR2 FQGNSA. CDR3 sequence: CASSLAPGNVSPLHF. The CDR3 DNA reads TGTGCCAGCAGCTTAGCGCCCGGGAACGTCTCACCCCTCCACTTT. The full variable domain, its missing parts supplied by reference TRBV7-2 and TRBJ1-6, is GAGVSQSPSNKVTEKGKDVELRCDPISGHTALYWYRQSLGQGLEFLIYFQGNSAPDKSGLPSDRFSAERTGGSVSTLTIQRTQQEDSAVYLCASSLAPGNVSPLHFGNGTRLTVT.

The chain couples TRBV5-6 to TRBJ1-2; D uncertain. The CDR3 runs 15 residues. Germline V gives CDR1 SGHDT, CDR2 YYEEEE. Trimming cost V 4 bases and J 4 bases, with 17 bases left between them. CDR3 nucleotide sequence: TGTGCCAGCAGCAGCATTGCCTTGGAGGCCTATGGCTACACCTTC. It translates to CASSSIALEAYGYTF. The full variable domain, rest sourced from reference TRBV5-6 and TRBJ1-2, is DAGVTQSPTHLIKTRGQQVTLRCSPKSGHDTVSWYQQALGQGPQFIFQYYEEEERQRGNFPDRFSGHQFPNYSSELNVNALLLGDSALYLCASSSIALEAYGYTFGSGTRLTVV.

The V gene is TRBV7-9, the J gene TRBJ2-1; 10 nucleotides agree with TRBD2. The V gene's germline CDR1 is SEHNR and CDR2 FQNEAQ (reference sequence). V shed 6 bases, J shed 6 bases, and the junction held 8 bases outside the gene matches. The CDR3 extends over 15 amino acids. In DNA form, the CDR3 reads TGTGCCAGCAGTTTCGGACTAGCGGTAGGCAATGAGCAGTTCTTC. Its translation: CASSFGLAVGNEQFF.

V is TRBV5-1 and J is TRBJ2-2, with 8 bases aligning to TRBD1. The CDR3 is 14 residues long. V gave up 8 bases and J gave up 1 base; unmatched junction bases: 4. Germline loops: CDR1 SGHRS, CDR2 YFSETQ. The CDR3 spells CASQGTGNTGELFF. The CDR3 DNA is TGCGCCAGTCAGGGGACAGGGAACACCGGGGAGCTGTTTTTT.